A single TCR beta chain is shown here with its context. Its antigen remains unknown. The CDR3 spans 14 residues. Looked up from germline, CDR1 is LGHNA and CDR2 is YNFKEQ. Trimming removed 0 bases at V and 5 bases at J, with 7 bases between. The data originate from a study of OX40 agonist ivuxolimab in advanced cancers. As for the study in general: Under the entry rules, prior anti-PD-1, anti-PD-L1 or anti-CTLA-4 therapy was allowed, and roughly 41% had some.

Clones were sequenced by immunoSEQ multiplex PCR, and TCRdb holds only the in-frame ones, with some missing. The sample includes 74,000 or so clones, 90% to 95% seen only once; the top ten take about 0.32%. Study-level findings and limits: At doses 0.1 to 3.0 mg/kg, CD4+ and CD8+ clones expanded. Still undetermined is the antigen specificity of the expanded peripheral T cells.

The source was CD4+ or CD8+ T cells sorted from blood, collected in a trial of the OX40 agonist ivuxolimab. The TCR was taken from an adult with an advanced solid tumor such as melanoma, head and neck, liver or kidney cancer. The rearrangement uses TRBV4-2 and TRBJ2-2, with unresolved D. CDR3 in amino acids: CASSQDFATGELFF. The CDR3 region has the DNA TGTGCCAGCAGCCAAGATTTTGCTACCGGGGAGCTGTTTTTT.